These T cell receptor beta chains were read from a single sample in a study of response to subunit inactivated influenza vaccine. TCRdb itself ran the RT-PCR reads through MiXCR, one entry per CDR3 protein. The table has approximately 480,000 distinct CDR3 sequences, about 10% seen once. This sample comprised PBMCs from blood, obtained about 40 days after vaccination. Every receptor here comes from a man in his fifties or sixties who received an inactivated influenza vaccine. CDR3s include the opening cysteine and the closing phenylalanine or tryptophan. Each record gives: D gene, J gene, clone size, V gene, CDR3 DNA, CDR3 protein. The D gene is left open where the match is weak. A clone size is listed for some rows: how often the clone was seen (once, few, many), or a class if it is expanded.

NA,TRBJ2-1,NA,TRBV6-2/TRBV6-3,TGTGCCAGCACTCCCCCTACACCGGACAATGAGCAGTTCTTC,CASTPPTPDNEQFF
NA,TRBJ2-7,few,TRBV29-1,TGCAGCGTTGCTAACCAAATGTTAACGTACGAGCAGTACTTC,CSVANQMLTYEQYF
NA,TRBJ1-2,many,TRBV7-8,TGTGCCAGCAGCGGTTCCCTCTATGGCTACACCTTC,CASSGSLYGYTF
TRBD1,TRBJ2-1,few,TRBV4-3,TGCGCCAGCAGCCACTCGATACCGGGACAGGGGAACAATGAGCAGTTCTTC,CASSHSIPGQGNNEQFF
NA,TRBJ2-7,many,TRBV27,TGTGCCAGCAGTTTATCGAGTTTGCGCTCCTACGAGCAGTACTTC,CASSLSSLRSYEQYF
TRBD2,TRBJ2-5,NA,TRBV28,TGTGCCAGCAGTTTACCCCGGGCGGGGAGGGACCAAGAGACCCAGTACTTC,CASSLPRAGRDQETQYF
NA,TRBJ2-7,few,TRBV20-1,TGCAGTGCCAAACACACCCGGCGCGAGCAGTACTTC,CSAKHTRREQYF
NA,TRBJ2-1,NA,TRBV3-1,TGTGCCAGCAGCCAAGGAGGGCCGGGGGCGCTGACCTACAATGAGCAGTTCTTC,CASSQGGPGALTYNEQFF
TRBD1,TRBJ2-5,many,TRBV29-1,TGCAGCGTTGAAGGCAGGGGGTACCAAGAGACCCAGTACTTC,CSVEGRGYQETQYF
NA,TRBJ1-1,few,TRBV6-2/TRBV6-3,TGTGCCAGCAGTTACTCTTTTTCCAGGCGGGACACTGAAGCTTTCTTT,CASSYSFSRRDTEAFF
TRBD1,TRBJ1-5,NA,TRBV12-3/TRBV12-4,TGTGCCAGCAGTCGGACGGGGACAGGGGGCCATCAGCCCCAGCATTTT,CASSRTGTGGHQPQHF
TRBD1,TRBJ1-6,NA,TRBV15,TGTGCCACCAGCCGCCCCGGGCCTCAGGGGGAACCCCTCCACTTT,CATSRPGPQGEPLHF
TRBD2,TRBJ2-7,NA,TRBV7-2,TGTGCCAGCAGCTTCGGACTAGCTAGCGAGCAGTACTTC,CASSFGLASEQYF
TRBD2,TRBJ2-7,many,TRBV12-3/TRBV12-4,TGTGCCAGCAGTAAAGGACTAGCGGGAGCCTACGAGCAGTACTTC,CASSKGLAGAYEQYF
NA,TRBJ1-1,few,TRBV7-9,TGTGCCAGCAGCTTCGGACAGATTGAAGCTTTCTTT,CASSFGQIEAFF
TRBD2,TRBJ2-1,many,TRBV20-1,TGCAGGGGACTAGCGGGAGGAAGCGAGCAGTTCTTC,CRGLAGGSEQFF
TRBD2,TRBJ2-1,many,TRBV20-1,TGCAGTGCTAGAGACCCCGGGACTAGCGGGAGGAATGAGCAGTTCTTC,CSARDPGTSGRNEQFF
NA,TRBJ2-3,many,TRBV20-1,TGCAGTGCTAGCGGGACAATCCCCACAGATACGCAGTATTTT,CSASGTIPTDTQYF